This TCR beta chain appears in the sequencing data of a study of graft-versus-host responses after intestinal transplantation. Study background: The study gave all recipients anti-thymocyte globulin induction, then tacrolimus and steroids for 2 to 3 years.

Assay: immunoSEQ multiplex PCR; the TCRdb copy retains only in-frame clones and omits some. The sample lists 130,000 to 150,000 clones, around 90% occurring once. The CDR3 has 17 residues. Germline CDR1 MNHNS, CDR2 SASEGT. J was trimmed by 1 base and V by 0 bases; bases with no gene match: 5. As concerns this clone: The target antigen is unknown.

The TCR originated in a human donor who received an intestinal transplant. The chain couples TRBV6-1 to TRBJ1-5; 8 bases are shared with TRBD1. This specimen was unstimulated CD4+ T cells sorted from spleen or lymph node cells, taken before intestinal transplant. CDR3 residues: CASSEARTGKSNQPQHF. The DNA of the CDR3 is TGTGCCAGCAGTGAAGCGAGGACAGGGAAGAGCAATCAGCCCCAGCATTTT.